One sample yielded the 8 T cell receptor beta chains listed below, sequenced in a study of identical twins. TCRdb used MiXCR to reprocess the 5' RACE reads, holding one entry per CDR3 protein. The top ten clones hold around 1.6% of a sample with some 900,000 distinct CDR3 sequences, 9% to 15% of them seen once. This sample also appeared in a second study, on yellow fever vaccine responses in identical twins.

What was sequenced was PBMCs. These receptors all come from a woman under 30 in good health.

This clonotype was seen a few times. The V gene is TRBV10-3, the J gene TRBJ2-1, with TRBD1 matching 8 bases. The CDR3 spans 15 residues. After removal of 6 bases from V and 6 bases from J, the junction contained 10 bases not matched to a gene. CDR1 ENHRY and CDR2 SYGVKD come from the germline V gene. CDR3 protein: CAISPSTGVANEQFF. In nucleotides, the CDR3 is TGTGCCATCAGCCCCTCGACAGGGGTAGCCAATGAGCAGTTCTTC.

This clonotype was counted ten times or more. The rearrangement uses TRBV5-1 and TRBJ2-3, with D possibly TRBD2 on 6 matching bases. The germline CDR1 and CDR2 sequences are SGHRS and YFSETQ. This CDR3 has 18 residues. The germline V and J ends were trimmed by 4 bases and 1 base, with 22 bases remaining between them. The CDR3 protein is CASSLEGTRTSGTDTQYF. CDR3 nucleotides: TGCGCCAGCAGCCTGGAGGGGACTCGCACATCGGGCACAGATACGCAGTATTTT.

This chain joins TRBV29-1 and TRBJ2-3, with 8 bases fitting TRBD1. CDR3 size: 14 residues. V shed 5 bases and J 3 bases; nucleotides not matched to a gene: 7. The V gene's germline CDR1 is SQVTM and CDR2 ANQGSEA. The CDR3 reads CSVRPGTGTDTQYF. The CDR3 bases are TGCAGCGTTAGGCCCGGGACAGGAACAGATACGCAGTATTTT.

The chain has TRBV11-2 and TRBJ2-3; either TRBD1 or TRBD2 may supply D (5 bases each). Germline CDR1 SGHAT, CDR2 FQNNGV. Trimming removed 11 bases at V and 4 bases at J, with 16 bases between. The CDR3 runs 13 residues. CDR3 DNA sequence: TGTGCCCCTCGTTGGTTGGGGGCAGATACGCAGTATTTT. Protein product: CAPRWLGADTQYF.

The chain has TRBV7-2 and TRBJ2-2; the match to TRBD1 covers 8 bases. In germline, CDR1 is SGHTA, CDR2 FQGNSA. The V and J ends lost 4 bases and 8 bases, in that order; junction bases with no gene match: 6. The CDR3 has 14 amino acids. CDR3 sequence reads: CASSSAWTGGELFF. In nucleotides, the CDR3 is TGTGCCAGCAGCTCCGCCTGGACAGGGGGGGAGCTGTTTTTT.

This clonotype turned up a few times. V is TRBV9 and J is TRBJ2-2; D uncertain. The germline CDR1 and CDR2 sequences are SGDLS and YYNGEE. V was shortened by 0 bases and J by 2 bases, with 2 bases between the two germline ends. This CDR3 has 13 residues. CDR3 nucleotide sequence: TGTGCCAGCAGCGTAGAAAACACCGGGGAGCTGTTTTTT. Translating it yields CASSVENTGELFF.

Only a few counts were recorded for this clonotype. The rearrangement uses TRBV10-1 and TRBJ2-2, with a weak D call TRBD1 (5 bases). V was pared by 6 bases and J by 0 bases, with 14 bases between. Germline assignment: CDR1 WNHNN and CDR2 SYGVQD (reference sequence). CDR3 size: 16 residues. The CDR3 region is CASSPPGLPNTGELFF. DNA of the CDR3: TGCGCCAGCAGCCCCCCAGGGCTCCCGAACACCGGGGAGCTGTTTTTT.

The chain couples TRBV7-9 to TRBJ2-7; D is unresolved. V was clipped by 1 base and J by 0 bases, with 7 bases between them. The CDR3 loop spans 14 amino acids. Per the germline V gene, CDR1 is SEHNR and CDR2 is FQNEAQ (reference sequence). For the CDR3, the DNA is TGTGCCAGCAGCTTAGTCCCAGCCTCCTACGAGCAGTACGTC. Amino acids: CASSLVPASYEQYV.